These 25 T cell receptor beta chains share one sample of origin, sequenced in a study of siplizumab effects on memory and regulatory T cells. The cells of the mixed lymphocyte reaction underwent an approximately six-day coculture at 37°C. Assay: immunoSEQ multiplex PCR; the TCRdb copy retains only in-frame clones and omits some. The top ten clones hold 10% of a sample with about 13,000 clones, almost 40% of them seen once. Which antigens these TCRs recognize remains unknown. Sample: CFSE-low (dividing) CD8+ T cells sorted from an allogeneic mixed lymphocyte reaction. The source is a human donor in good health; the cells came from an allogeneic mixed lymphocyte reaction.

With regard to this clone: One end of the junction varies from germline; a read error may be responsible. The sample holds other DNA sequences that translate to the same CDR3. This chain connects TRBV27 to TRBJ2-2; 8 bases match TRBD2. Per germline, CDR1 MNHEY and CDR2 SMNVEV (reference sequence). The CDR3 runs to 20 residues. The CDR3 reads CASRPQTGTSGPGGTGELFF. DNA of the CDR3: TGTGCCAGCAGGCCACAGACCGGCACTAGCGGTCCGGGGGGCACCGGCGAGCTGTTTTTT.

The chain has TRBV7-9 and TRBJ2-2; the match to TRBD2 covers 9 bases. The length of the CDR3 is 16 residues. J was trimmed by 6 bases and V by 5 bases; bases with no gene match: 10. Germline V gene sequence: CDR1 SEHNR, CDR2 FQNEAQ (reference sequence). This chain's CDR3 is CASSPPVSGRPGELFF. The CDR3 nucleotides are TGTGCCAGCAGCCCCCCAGTTAGCGGGAGACCCGGGGAGCTGTTTTTT.

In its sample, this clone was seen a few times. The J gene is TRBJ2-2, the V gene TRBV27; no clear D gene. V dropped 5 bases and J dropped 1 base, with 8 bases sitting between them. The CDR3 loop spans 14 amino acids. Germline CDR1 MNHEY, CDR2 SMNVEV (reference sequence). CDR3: CASSPGWNTGELFF. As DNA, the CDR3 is TGTGCCAGCAGTCCCGGATGGAACACCGGGGAGCTGTTTTTT.

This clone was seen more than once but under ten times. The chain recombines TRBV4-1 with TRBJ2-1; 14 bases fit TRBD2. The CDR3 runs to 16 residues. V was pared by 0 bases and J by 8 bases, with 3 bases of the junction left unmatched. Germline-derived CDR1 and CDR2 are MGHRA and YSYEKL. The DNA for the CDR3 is TGCGCCAGCAGCCAAGATCTGACTAGCGGGAGGGATGAGCAGTTCTTC. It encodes CASSQDLTSGRDEQFF.

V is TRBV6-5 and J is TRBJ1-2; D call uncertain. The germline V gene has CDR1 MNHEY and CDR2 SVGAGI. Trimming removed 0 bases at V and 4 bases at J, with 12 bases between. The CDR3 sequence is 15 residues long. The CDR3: CASSYSASSFYGYTF. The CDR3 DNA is TGTGCCAGCAGTTACTCGGCGTCGTCCTTCTATGGCTACACCTTC.

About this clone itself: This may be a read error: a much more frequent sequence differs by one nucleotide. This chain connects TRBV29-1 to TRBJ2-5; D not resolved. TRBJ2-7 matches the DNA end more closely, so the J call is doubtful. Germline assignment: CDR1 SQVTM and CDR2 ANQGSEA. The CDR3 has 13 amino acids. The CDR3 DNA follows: TGCAGCGTCGAGACGACGGAAGTCTACGAGCAGTACTTC. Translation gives CSVETTEVYEQYF.

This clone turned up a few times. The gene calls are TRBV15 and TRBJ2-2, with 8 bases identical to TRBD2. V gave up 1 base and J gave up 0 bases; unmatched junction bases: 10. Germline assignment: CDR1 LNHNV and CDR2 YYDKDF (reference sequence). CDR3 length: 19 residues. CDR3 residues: CATSRVAGLVGSNTGELFF. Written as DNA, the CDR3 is TGTGCCACCAGCAGAGTTGCGGGACTAGTAGGGTCGAACACCGGGGAGCTGTTTTTT.

The CDR3 here is CATSGRTGMGAYEQYF. The CDR3 nucleotides are TGTGCCACCAGCGGTCGGACAGGGATGGGTGCCTACGAGCAGTACTTC. This chain connects TRBV15 to TRBJ2-7; 8 bases match TRBD1. There are 16 residues in the CDR3. Losses at the gene ends were 5 bases for V and 2 bases for J; bases not matched to a gene: 11. The germline gives CDR1 LNHNV, CDR2 YYDKDF (reference sequence).

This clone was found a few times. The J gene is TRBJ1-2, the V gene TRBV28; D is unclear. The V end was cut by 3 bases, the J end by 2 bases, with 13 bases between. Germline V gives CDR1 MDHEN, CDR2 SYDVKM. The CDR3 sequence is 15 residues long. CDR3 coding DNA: TGTGCCAGCAGTTTTTGGTCAACCTACAACTATGGCTACACCTTC. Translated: CASSFWSTYNYGYTF.

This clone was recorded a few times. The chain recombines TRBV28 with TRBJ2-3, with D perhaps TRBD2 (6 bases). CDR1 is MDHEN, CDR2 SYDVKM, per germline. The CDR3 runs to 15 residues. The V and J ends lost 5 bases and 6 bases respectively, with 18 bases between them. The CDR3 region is CASSPRLELSDTQYF. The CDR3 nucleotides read TGTGCCAGCAGTCCCAGACTAGAGCTATCCGATACGCAGTATTTT.

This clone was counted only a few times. The CDR3 sequence: CASSQDPGDTDTQYF. In nucleotides, the CDR3 is TGCGCCAGCAGCCAAGATCCCGGGGACACAGATACGCAGTATTTT. V is TRBV4-1 and J is TRBJ2-3; maybe TRBD2 (5 bases). The CDR3 runs to 15 residues. Trimming left V 0 bases short and J 2 bases short, with 9 bases between. CDR1 MGHRA and CDR2 YSYEKL come from the germline V gene.

As DNA, the CDR3 is TGTGCCTGGAGTGTGGCTTATGGCTACACCTTC. It specifies CAWSVAYGYTF. The rearrangement links TRBV30 to TRBJ1-2; D unclear. CDR3 length: 11 residues. Germline assignment: CDR1 GTSNPN and CDR2 SVGIG (reference sequence). V was clipped by 0 bases and J by 5 bases, with 4 bases between them.

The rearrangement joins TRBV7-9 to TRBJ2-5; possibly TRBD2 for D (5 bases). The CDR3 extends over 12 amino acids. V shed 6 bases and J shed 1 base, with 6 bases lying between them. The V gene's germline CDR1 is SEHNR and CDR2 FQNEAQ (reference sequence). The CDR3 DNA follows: TGTGCCAGCAGTAGCGTCCAAGAGACCCAGTACTTC. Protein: CASSSVQETQYF.

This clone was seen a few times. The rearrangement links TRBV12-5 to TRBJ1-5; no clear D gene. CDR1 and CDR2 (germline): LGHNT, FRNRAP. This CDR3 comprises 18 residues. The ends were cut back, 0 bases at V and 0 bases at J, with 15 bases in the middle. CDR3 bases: TGTGCTAGTGGTTTGGTAGTCAGCCTAATTGATAGCAATCAGCCCCAGCATTTT. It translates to CASGLVVSLIDSNQPQHF. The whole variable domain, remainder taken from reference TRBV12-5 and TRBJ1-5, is DARVTQTPRHKVTEMGQEVTMRCQPILGHNTVFWYRQTMMQGLELLAYFRNRAPLDDSGMPKDRFSAEMPDATLATLKIQPSEPRDSAVYFCASGLVVSLIDSNQPQHFGDGTRLSIL.

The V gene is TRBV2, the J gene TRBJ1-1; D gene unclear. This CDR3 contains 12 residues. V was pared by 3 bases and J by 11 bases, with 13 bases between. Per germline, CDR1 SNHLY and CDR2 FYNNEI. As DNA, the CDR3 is TGTGCCAGCAGTGATTTGGGTGGGGTCGCTTTCTTT. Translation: CASSDLGGVAFF.

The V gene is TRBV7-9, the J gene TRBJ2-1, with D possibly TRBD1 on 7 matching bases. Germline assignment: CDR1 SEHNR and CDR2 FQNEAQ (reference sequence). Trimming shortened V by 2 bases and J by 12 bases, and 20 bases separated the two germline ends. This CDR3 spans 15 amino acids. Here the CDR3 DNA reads TGTGCCAGCAGCTTATTACAAGGACAGGACGGGGGGCAGTTCTTC. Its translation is CASSLLQGQDGGQFF.

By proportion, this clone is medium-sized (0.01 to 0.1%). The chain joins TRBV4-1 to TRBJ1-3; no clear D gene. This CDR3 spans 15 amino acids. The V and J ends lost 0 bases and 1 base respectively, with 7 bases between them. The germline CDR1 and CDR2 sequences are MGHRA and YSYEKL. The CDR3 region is CASSQDDGSGNTIYF. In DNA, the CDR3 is TGCGCCAGCAGCCAAGATGACGGATCTGGAAACACCATATATTTT.

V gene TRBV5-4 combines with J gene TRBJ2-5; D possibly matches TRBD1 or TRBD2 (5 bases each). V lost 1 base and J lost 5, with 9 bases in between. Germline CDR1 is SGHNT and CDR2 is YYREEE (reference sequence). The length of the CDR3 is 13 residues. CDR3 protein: CASSLFREETQYF. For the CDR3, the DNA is TGTGCCAGCAGCTTGTTCAGGGAGGAGACCCAGTACTTC.

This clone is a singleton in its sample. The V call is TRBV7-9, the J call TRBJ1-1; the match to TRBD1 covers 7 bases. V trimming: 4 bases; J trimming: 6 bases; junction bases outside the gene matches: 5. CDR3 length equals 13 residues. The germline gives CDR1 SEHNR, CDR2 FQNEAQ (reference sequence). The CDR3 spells CASSSTGTAEAFF. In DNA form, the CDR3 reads TGTGCCAGCAGCTCAACCGGGACAGCTGAAGCTTTCTTT. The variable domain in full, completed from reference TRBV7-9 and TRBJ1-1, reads DTGVSQNPRHKITKRGQNVTFRCDPISEHNRLYWYRQTLGQGPEFLTYFQNEAQLEKSRLLSDRFSAERPKGSFSTLEIQRTEQGDSAMYLCASSSTGTAEAFFGQGTRLTVV.

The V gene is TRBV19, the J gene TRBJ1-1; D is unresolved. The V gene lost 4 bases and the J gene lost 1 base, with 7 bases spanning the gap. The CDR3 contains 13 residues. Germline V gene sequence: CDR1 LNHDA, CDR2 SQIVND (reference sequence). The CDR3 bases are TGTGCCAGTAGTAGGTACGCGAACACTGAAGCTTTCTTT. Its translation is CASSRYANTEAFF.

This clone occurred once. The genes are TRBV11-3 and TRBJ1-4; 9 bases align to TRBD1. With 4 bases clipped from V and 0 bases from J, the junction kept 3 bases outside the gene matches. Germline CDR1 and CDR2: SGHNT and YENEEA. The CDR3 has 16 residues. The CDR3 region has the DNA TGTGCCAGCAGCTCCTGGGACAGGGCAACTAATGAAAAACTGTTTTTT. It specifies CASSSWDRATNEKLFF.

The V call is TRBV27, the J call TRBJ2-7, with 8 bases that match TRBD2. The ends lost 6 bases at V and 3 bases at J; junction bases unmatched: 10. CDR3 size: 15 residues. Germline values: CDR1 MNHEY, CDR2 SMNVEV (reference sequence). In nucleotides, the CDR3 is TGTGCCAGCAGCTATATCGGGGGGGCCGGCTACGAGCAGTACTTC. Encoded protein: CASSYIGGAGYEQYF.

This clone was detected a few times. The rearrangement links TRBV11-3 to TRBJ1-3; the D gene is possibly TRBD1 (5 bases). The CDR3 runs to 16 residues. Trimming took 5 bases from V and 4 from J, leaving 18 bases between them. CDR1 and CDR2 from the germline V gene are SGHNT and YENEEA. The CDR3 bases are TGTGCCAGCAGCCCAGCCGTCGAGGGGATGGGAAACACCATATATTTT. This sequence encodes CASSPAVEGMGNTIYF.

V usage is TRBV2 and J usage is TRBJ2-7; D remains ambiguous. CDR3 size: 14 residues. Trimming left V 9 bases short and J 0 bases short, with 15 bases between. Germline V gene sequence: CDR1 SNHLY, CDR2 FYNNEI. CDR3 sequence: CASRLSGYSYEQYF. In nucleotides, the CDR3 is TGTGCCAGTAGACTTTCGGGCTACTCCTACGAGCAGTACTTC.

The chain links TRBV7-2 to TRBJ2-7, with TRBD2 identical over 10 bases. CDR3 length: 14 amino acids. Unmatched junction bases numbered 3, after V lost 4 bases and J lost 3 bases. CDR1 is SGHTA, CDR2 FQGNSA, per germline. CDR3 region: CASSYTSGDYEQYF. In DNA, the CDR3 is TGTGCCAGCAGCTACACTAGCGGGGACTACGAGCAGTACTTC.